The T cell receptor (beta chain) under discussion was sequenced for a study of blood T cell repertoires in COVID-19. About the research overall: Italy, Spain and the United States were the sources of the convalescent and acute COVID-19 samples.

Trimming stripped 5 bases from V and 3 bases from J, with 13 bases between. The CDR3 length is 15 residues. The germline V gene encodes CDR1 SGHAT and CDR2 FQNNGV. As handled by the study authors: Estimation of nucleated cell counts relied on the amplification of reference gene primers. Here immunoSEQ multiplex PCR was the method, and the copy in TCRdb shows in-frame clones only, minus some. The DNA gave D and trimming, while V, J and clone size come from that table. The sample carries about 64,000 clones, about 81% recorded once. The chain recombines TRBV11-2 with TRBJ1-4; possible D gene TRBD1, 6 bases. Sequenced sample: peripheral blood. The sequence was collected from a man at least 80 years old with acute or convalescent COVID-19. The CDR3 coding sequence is TGTGCCAGCAGCATATCAACAGGGTCTAATGAAAAACTGTTTTTT. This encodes CASSISTGSNEKLFF.